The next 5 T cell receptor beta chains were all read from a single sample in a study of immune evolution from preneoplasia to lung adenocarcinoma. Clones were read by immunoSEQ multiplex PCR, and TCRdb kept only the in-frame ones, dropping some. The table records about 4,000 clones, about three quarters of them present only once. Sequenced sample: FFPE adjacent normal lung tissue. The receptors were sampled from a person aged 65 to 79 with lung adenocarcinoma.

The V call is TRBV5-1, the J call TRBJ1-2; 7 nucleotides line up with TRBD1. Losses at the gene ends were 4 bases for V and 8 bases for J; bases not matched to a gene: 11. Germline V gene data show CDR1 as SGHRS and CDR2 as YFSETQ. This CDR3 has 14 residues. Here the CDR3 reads CASSEDRTGRGYTF. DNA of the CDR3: TGCGCCAGCAGCGAGGACAGGACGGGTCGGGGCTACACCTTC.

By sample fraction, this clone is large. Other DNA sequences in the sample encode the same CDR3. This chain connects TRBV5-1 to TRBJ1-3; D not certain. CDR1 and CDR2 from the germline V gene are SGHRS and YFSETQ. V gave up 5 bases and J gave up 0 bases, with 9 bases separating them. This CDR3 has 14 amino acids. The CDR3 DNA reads TGCGCCAGCAGGCGGGAAGGCTCTGGAAACACCATATATTTT. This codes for CASRREGSGNTIYF.

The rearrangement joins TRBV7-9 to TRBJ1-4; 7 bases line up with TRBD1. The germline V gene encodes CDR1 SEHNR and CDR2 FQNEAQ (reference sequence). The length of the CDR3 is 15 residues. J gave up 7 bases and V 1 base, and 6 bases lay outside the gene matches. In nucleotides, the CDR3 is TGTGCCAGCAGCTTAGAGGGGGCAAGGGGTGAAAAACTGTTTTTT. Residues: CASSLEGARGEKLFF.

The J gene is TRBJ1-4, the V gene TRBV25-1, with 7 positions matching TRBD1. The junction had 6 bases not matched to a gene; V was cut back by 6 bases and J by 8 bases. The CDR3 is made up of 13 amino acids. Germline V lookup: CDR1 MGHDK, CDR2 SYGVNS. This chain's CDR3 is CASRTGNEEKLFF. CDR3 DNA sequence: TGTGCCAGCAGGACAGGGAATGAAGAAAAACTGTTTTTT.

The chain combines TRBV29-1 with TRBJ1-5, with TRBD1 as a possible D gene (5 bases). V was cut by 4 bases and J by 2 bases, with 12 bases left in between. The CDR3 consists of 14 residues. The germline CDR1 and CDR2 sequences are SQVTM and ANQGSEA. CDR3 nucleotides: TGCAGCGTTGGTACAGGACGAGGCAATCAGCCCCAGCATTTT. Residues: CSVGTGRGNQPQHF.